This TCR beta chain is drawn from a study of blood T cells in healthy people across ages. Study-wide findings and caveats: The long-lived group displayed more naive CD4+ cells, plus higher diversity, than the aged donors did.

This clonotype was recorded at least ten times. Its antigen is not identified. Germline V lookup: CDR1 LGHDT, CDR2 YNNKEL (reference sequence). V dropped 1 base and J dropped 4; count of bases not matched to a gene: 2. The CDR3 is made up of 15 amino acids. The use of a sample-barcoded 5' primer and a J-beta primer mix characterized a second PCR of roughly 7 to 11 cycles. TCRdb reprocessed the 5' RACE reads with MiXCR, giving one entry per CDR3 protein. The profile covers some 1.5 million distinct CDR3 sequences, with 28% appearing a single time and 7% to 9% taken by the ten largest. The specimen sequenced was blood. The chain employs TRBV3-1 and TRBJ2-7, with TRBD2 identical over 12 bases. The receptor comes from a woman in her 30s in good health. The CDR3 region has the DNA TGTGCCAGCAGCCAAGGGACTAGCGGGATGTACGAGCAGTACTTC. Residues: CASSQGTSGMYEQYF.